These 15 T cell receptor beta chains were all obtained from the same sample, sequenced in a study of Ad26.COV2.S vaccination and SARS-CoV-2 variants. Measured with immunoSEQ multiplex PCR; TCRdb has only the in-frame clones, and not every one. The table shows 300,000 to 450,000 clones, with approximately 90% occurring only once. The sequencing here drew on peripheral blood, taken after recovery from COVID-19. These receptors were collected from a human donor who had recovered from COVID-19.

The chain combines TRBV6-5 with TRBJ1-2, with D perhaps matching TRBD1 (6 bases). Germline values: CDR1 MNHEY, CDR2 SVGAGI. The CDR3 contains 13 residues. The V gene lost 2 bases and the J gene lost 4 bases, with 8 bases spanning the gap. CDR3 nucleotides: TGTGCCAGCAGTTACACAGGGCTCTATGGCTACACCTTC. Its translation is CASSYTGLYGYTF.

This sequence joins TRBV4-3 and TRBJ2-3; the match to TRBD2 covers 9 bases. The CDR3 runs 17 residues. Trimming cost V 1 base and J 1 base; bases outside gene matches: 6. Germline V lookup: CDR1 LGHNA, CDR2 YSLEER. The CDR3: CASSQGGIAGGTDTQYF. The CDR3 DNA reads TGCGCCAGCAGCCAAGGTGGAATAGCGGGGGGCACAGATACGCAGTATTTT.

The chain is built from TRBV6-2 or TRBV6-3 and TRBJ2-1; TRBD2 aligns across 13 bases. Trimming cost V 3 bases and J 8 bases; bases outside gene matches: 7. This CDR3 has 16 residues. Germline values: CDR1 MNHEY, CDR2 SVGEGT. The CDR3 sequence is CASSYVWTSGGDEQFF. DNA for the CDR3: TGTGCCAGCAGTTATGTTTGGACTAGCGGGGGTGATGAGCAGTTCTTC.

The J gene is TRBJ2-3, the V gene TRBV6-5; D may be TRBD1 (5 bases). There are 15 residues in the CDR3. Per germline, CDR1 MNHEY and CDR2 SVGAGI. The germline V and J ends were trimmed by 0 bases and 4 bases, with 11 bases remaining between them. The CDR3 protein is CASSYSDRPPDTQYF. CDR3 DNA sequence: TGTGCCAGCAGTTACTCAGACAGACCTCCAGATACGCAGTATTTT.

This clone turned up a few times. The chain carries TRBV5-1 and TRBJ2-7; 8 bases line up with TRBD1. J gave up 6 bases and V 1 base, and 9 bases lay outside the gene matches. This CDR3 region has 15 residues. Germline V gene data show CDR1 as SGHRS and CDR2 as YFSETQ. The CDR3 DNA sequence: TGCGCCAGCAGCTTGTTCGAGACAGGGGTCCGCGAGCAGTACTTC. This translates into CASSLFETGVREQYF.

This clone was seen just once. The chain has TRBV6-2 or TRBV6-3 and TRBJ1-1, with 8 bases aligning to TRBD1. The CDR3 spans 14 residues. With V trimmed by 6 bases and J by 1 base, 4 bases remained unmatched. CDR1 and CDR2 from the germline V gene are MNHEY and SVGEGT. Here the CDR3 reads CASRYRGGNTEAFF. DNA of the CDR3: TGTGCCAGCAGGTACAGGGGGGGGAACACTGAAGCTTTCTTT.

The gene calls are TRBV25-1 and TRBJ1-4, with a tentative D call TRBD1 (5 bases). CDR3 size: 13 residues. Germline CDR1 MGHDK, CDR2 SYGVNS. V was trimmed by 7 bases and J by 7 bases, leaving 13 bases between them. The CDR3 loop reads CASTAGNIEKLFF. In nucleotides, the CDR3 is TGTGCCAGCACGGCAGGGAATATTGAAAAACTGTTTTTT. The whole variable domain, filled in from reference TRBV25-1 and TRBJ1-4, reads EADIYQTPRYLVIGTGKKITLECSQTMGHDKMYWYQQDPGMELHLIHYSYGVNSTEKGDLSSESTVSRIRTEHFPLTLESARPSHTSQYLCASTAGNIEKLFFGSGTQLSVL.

The chain links TRBV7-2 to TRBJ2-7; tentatively, D is TRBD1 (6 bases). Germline lookup yields CDR1 SGHTA and CDR2 FQGNSA. With 7 bases removed from V and 0 bases from J, the gap between germline ends came to 13 bases. The CDR3 sequence is 14 residues long. CDR3 in amino acids: CASTSRDTSYEQYF. CDR3 DNA: TGTGCCAGCACCTCCCGGGACACCTCCTACGAGCAGTACTTC.

J is TRBJ2-5 and V is TRBV19; 7 bases align to TRBD1. Germline V CDR1 and CDR2: LNHDA, SQIVND (reference sequence). The CDR3 runs to 16 residues. The ends lost 8 bases at V and 1 base at J; junction bases unmatched: 13. CDR3 bases: TGTGCCAGTCAGGGATACCTCGGGACAGCCCAAGAGACCCAGTACTTC. This gives the protein CASQGYLGTAQETQYF.

The rearrangement joins TRBV2 to TRBJ2-7; possible D gene TRBD1, 6 bases. The germline V and J ends were trimmed by 4 bases and 6 bases, with 16 bases remaining between them. The CDR3 covers 14 residues. Germline CDR1 is SNHLY and CDR2 is FYNNEI. This CDR3 reads CASSGIFQGREQYF. In DNA, the CDR3 is TGTGCCAGCAGTGGGATCTTCCAGGGGCGCGAGCAGTACTTC.

The CDR3 DNA reads as TGTGCCAGCAGCCCAGAGGGTCAGTTCTATGGCTACACCTTC. Amino acid sequence: CASSPEGQFYGYTF. The rearrangement uses TRBV7-2 and TRBJ1-2; D unclear. Deletions cut 5 bases from V and 4 bases from J, with 14 bases between. The germline gives CDR1 SGHTA, CDR2 FQGNSA. The CDR3 runs to 14 residues. The whole variable domain, remainder taken from reference TRBV7-2 and TRBJ1-2, is GAGVSQSPSNKVTEKGKDVELRCDPISGHTALYWYRQSLGQGLEFLIYFQGNSAPDKSGLPSDRFSAERTGGSVSTLTIQRTQQEDSAVYLCASSPEGQFYGYTFGSGTRLTVV.

This sequence joins TRBV11-2 and TRBJ1-1, with TRBD1 as a possible D gene (5 bases). Germline V lookup: CDR1 SGHAT, CDR2 FQNNGV. Trimming took off 5 bases at V and 1 base at J, with 14 bases between the two ends. The CDR3 is 15 amino acids. As DNA, the CDR3 is TGTGCCAGCAGCGCCTTTCCCCAGGGGAACACTGAAGCTTTCTTT. The encoded protein is CASSAFPQGNTEAFF.

This clone was detected only a few times. The genes are TRBV18 and TRBJ1-5; D gene ambiguous. V lost 2 bases, J lost 4 bases, and 6 bases lay in between. CDR1 and CDR2 (germline): KGHSH, LQKENI. The CDR3 sequence is 13 residues long. For the CDR3, the DNA is TGTGCCAGCTCACCAATGGGGAATCAGCCCCAGCATTTT. This translates into CASSPMGNQPQHF. Using reference TRBV18 and TRBJ1-5 for the parts outside the CDR3, the full variable domain is NAGVMQNPRHLVRRRGQEARLRCSPMKGHSHVYWYRQLPEEGLKFMVYLQKENIIDESGMPKERFSAEFPKEGPSILRIQQVVRGDSAAYFCASSPMGNQPQHFGDGTRLSIL.

This rearrangement joins TRBV10-3 to TRBJ1-5, with unresolved D. Germline CDR1 ENHRY, CDR2 SYGVKD. V was pared by 3 bases and J by 5 bases, with 17 bases between. The CDR3 length is 16 residues. The CDR3 DNA is TGTGCCATCAGTGAAGGGTTAAGTAAAACACATCAGCCCCAGCATTTT. It yields the protein CAISEGLSKTHQPQHF.

Worth noting for this clone: The junction and the germline gene differ at one end; a read error may be behind it. This rearrangement joins TRBV2 to TRBJ1-5, with D maybe TRBD1 (5 bases). From germline, CDR1 is SNHLY and CDR2 FYNNEI. The CDR3 sequence is 15 residues long. CDR3 sequence reads: CARSDGGVGNQPQHF. CDR3 DNA: TGTGCCCGCAGCGACGGGGGGGTGGGCAATCAGCCCCAGCATTTT.